What follows describes a single T cell receptor beta chain. What it recognizes is unknown. The sample belongs to a study of T cell repertoires in cytomegalovirus infection. Study-wide context: It can be stated that public TCR beta signatures indicated CMV infection as well as a matching HLA type. Study-wide findings and caveats: Dominating the ex vivo response were TCR beta clonotypes that were CMV-specific and HLA-C-restricted. Of the TCR beta families, the public ones yielded a cumulative frequency that identified carriers of CMV plus the relevant HLA.

One entry per CDR3 protein, called by TCRdb with MiXCR from the reads. The table has tens of thousands of distinct CDR3 sequences, roughly a third seen once. Material for sequencing was PBMCs, sequenced either directly or after in vitro stimulation (not recorded which). The sequence was collected from a human donor in good health (CMV status not recorded). Some clones in this sample may be carry-over from other donors' samples.

The CDR3 region is CASSWPGTVWGTDTQYF. The CDR3 nucleotides are TGTGCCAGCAGTTGGCCCGGGACCGTTTGGGGCACAGATACGCAGTATTTT. The J gene is TRBJ2-3, the V gene TRBV12-3 or TRBV12-4; D may correspond to TRBD1 or TRBD2 (5 bases each). The CDR3 runs 17 residues. The V and J ends lost 4 bases and 1 base respectively, with 18 bases between them.